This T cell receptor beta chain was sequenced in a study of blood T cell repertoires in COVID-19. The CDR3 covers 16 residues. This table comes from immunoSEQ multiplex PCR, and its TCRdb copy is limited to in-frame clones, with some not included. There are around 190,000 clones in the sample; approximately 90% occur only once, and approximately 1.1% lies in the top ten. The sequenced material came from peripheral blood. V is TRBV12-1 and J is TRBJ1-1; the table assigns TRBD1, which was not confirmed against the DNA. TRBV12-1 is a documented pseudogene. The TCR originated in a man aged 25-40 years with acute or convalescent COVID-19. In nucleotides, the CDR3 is TGTGCCAGCAGCTTTTTTGTGACAGGGGGCAACACTGAAGCTTTCTTT. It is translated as CASSFFVTGGNTEAFF.